Sequencing of this T cell receptor (beta chain) was carried out in a study of T cells after yellow fever vaccination. The overall study: Fractions with few cells were prepared using SMART-Seq v4 Ultra Low Input.

The CDR3 loop spans 15 amino acids. Trimming stripped 1 base from V and 8 bases from J, with 15 bases between. 5'RACE template switching added a universal primer site and UMIs to TCR cDNA. TCRdb passed the 5' RACE reads through MiXCR, listing each CDR3 protein once. The data contain some 400,000 distinct CDR3 sequences, 6.2% of them singletons. This clonotype came up a few times. This sequence joins TRBV12-3 or TRBV12-4 and TRBJ2-1; the D gene could be TRBD1 or TRBD2 (6 bases each). The TCR comes from a man aged 25 to 40 who received the YFV17D yellow fever vaccine. The specimen was PBMCs, collected 5 days after the yellow fever booster vaccination. CDR3 loop: CASSLESGGGYEQFF. CDR3 DNA: TGTGCCAGCAGTTTAGAGAGCGGAGGGGGGTATGAGCAGTTCTTC.